Described below is a single T cell receptor (beta chain) sequence and its context. Its target is not known. This sample is drawn from a study of T cell repertoires in cytomegalovirus infection. As for the study in general: In public TCR beta signatures, there were indications of both CMV infection and matching HLA type. Study-wide findings and caveats: Frequencies of public TCR beta families were cumulated, and this identified carriers of CMV plus the relevant HLA. Ex vivo responses were dominated by HLA-C-restricted CMV-specific TCR beta clonotypes.

The CDR3 is 16 amino acids. The germline V and J ends were trimmed by 2 bases and 3 bases, with 14 bases remaining between them. Germline V gives CDR1 MNHEY, CDR2 SMNVEV (reference sequence). MiXCR, run by TCRdb on the reads, gives a single entry per CDR3 protein. The table has around 740,000 distinct CDR3 sequences, less than 40% seen once. Sequences were obtained from PBMCs. The receptor's source is a human donor in good health (CMV status not recorded). Some clones in this sample may be carry-over from other donors' samples. The chain employs TRBV27 and TRBJ2-1; D may correspond to TRBD1 or TRBD2 (5 bases each). DNA of the CDR3: TGTGCCAGCAGTTTAGCAGGGACCACACACTACAATGAGCAGTTCTTC. This translates into CASSLAGTTHYNEQFF.